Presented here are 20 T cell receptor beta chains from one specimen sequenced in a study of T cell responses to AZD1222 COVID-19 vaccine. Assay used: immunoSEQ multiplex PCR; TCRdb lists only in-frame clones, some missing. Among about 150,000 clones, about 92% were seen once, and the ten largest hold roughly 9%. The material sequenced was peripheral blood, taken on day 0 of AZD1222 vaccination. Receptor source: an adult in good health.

DNA for the CDR3: TGCGCCAGCAAGACAGGGAGGACTATGAACACTGAAGCTTTCTTT. It translates to CASKTGRTMNTEAFF. The chain combines TRBV4-1 with TRBJ1-1, with 7 bases fitting TRBD1. Unmatched junction bases numbered 8, after V lost 7 bases and J lost 0 bases. The germline CDR1 and CDR2 sequences are MGHRA and YSYEKL. The CDR3 contains 15 residues.

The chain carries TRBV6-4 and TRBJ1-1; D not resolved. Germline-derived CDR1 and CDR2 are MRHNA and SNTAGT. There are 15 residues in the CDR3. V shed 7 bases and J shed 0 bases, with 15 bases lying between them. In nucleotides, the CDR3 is TGTGCCAGCACCCTCTGGCCGGGCATGAACACTGAAGCTTTCTTT. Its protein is CASTLWPGMNTEAFF.

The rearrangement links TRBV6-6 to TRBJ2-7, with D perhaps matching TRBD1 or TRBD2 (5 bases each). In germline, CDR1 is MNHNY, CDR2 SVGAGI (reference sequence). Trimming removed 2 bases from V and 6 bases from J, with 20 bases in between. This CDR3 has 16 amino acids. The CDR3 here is CASSYDRQGPASEQYF. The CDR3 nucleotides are TGTGCCAGCAGTTACGATAGGCAGGGACCAGCATCCGAGCAGTACTTC.

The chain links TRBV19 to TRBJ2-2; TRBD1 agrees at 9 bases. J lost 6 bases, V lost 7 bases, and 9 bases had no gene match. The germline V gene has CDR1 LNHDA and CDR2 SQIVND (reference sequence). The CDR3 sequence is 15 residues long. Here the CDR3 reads CASNPGQGAAGELFF. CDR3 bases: TGTGCCAGTAACCCGGGACAGGGCGCGGCCGGGGAGCTGTTTTTT.

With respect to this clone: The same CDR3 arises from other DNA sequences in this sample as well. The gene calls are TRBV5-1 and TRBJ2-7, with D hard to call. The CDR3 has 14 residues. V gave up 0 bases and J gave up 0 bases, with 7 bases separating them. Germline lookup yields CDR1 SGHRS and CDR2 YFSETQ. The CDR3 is CASSLGTSSYEQYF. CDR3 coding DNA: TGCGCCAGCAGCTTGGGCACGAGCTCCTACGAGCAGTACTTC. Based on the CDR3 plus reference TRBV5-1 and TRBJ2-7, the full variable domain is KAGVTQTPRYLIKTRGQQVTLSCSPISGHRSVSWYQQTPGQGLQFLFEYFSETQRNKGNFPGRFSGRQFSNSRSEMNVSTLELGDSALYLCASSLGTSSYEQYFGPGTRLTVT.

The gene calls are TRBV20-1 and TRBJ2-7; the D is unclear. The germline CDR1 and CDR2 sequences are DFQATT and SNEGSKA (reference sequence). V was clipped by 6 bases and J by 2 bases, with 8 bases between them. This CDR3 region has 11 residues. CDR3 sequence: CSAPDPYEQYF. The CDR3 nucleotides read TGCAGTGCACCGGACCCCTACGAGCAGTACTTC.

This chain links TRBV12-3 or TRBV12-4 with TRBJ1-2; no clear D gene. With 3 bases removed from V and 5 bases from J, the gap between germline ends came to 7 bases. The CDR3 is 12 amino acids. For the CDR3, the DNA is TGTGCCAGCAGTTTTCAAAGTTATGGCTACACCTTC. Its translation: CASSFQSYGYTF.

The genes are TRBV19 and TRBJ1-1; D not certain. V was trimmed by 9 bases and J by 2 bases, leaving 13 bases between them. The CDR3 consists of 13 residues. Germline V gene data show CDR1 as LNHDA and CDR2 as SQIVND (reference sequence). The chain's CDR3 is CASLLSVNTEAFF. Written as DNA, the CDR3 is TGTGCCAGCCTTCTCTCGGTCAACACTGAAGCTTTCTTT. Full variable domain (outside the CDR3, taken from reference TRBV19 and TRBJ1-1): DGGITQSPKYLFRKEGQNVTLSCEQNLNHDAMYWYRQDPGQGLRLIYYSQIVNDFQKGDIAEGYSVSREKKESFPLTVTSAQKNPTAFYLCASLLSVNTEAFFGQGTRLTVV.

CDR3 nucleotides: TGTGCCAGCAGCTTCAGAGTGGGACAATATAGGGCCGGGGAGCTGTTTTTT. Translation gives CASSFRVGQYRAGELFF. The chain recombines TRBV7-9 with TRBJ2-2; a possible D gene is TRBD1 (6 bases). The CDR3 is 17 residues long. In germline, CDR1 is SEHNR, CDR2 FQNEAQ (reference sequence). Trimming shortened V by 3 bases and J by 6 bases, and 20 bases separated the two germline ends.

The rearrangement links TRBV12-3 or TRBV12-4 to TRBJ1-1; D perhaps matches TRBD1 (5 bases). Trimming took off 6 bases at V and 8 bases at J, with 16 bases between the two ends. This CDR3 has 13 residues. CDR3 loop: CASRNLTGEEAFF. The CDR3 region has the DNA TGTGCCAGCAGAAACTTAACAGGCGAAGAAGCTTTCTTT.

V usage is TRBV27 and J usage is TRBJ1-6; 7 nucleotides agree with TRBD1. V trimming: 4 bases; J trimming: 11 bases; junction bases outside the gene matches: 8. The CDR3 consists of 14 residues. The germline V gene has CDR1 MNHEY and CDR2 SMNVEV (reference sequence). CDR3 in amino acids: CASSSWTGGTPLHF. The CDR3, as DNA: TGTGCCAGCAGTTCCTGGACAGGTGGTACACCCCTCCACTTT.

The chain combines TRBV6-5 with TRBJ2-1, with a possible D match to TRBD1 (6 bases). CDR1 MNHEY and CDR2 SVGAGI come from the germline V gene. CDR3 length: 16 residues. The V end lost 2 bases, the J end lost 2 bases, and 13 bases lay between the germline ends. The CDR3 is CASSYASGVTYNEQFF. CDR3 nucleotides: TGTGCCAGCAGTTACGCCTCAGGGGTTACCTACAATGAGCAGTTCTTC.

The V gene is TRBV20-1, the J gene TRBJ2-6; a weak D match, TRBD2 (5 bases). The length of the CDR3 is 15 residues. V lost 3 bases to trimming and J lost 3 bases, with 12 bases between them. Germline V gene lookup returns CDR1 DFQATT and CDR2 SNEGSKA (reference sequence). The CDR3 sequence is CSASVSGYGANVLTF. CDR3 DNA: TGCAGTGCTAGTGTCTCGGGGTATGGGGCCAACGTCCTGACTTTC.

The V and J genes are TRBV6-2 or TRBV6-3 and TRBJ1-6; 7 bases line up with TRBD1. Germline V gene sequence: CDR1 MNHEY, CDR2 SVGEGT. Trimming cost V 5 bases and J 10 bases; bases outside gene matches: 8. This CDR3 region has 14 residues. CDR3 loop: CASSGRGLESPLHF. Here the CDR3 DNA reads TGTGCCAGCAGTGGCAGGGGGTTAGAATCACCCCTCCACTTT.

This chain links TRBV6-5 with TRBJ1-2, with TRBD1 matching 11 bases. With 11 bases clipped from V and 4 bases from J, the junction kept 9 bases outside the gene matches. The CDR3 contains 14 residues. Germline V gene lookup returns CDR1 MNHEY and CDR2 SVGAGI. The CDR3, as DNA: TGTGCCCGCGGGGGGACAGGGGGGGCCTATGGCTACACCTTC. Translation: CARGGTGGAYGYTF.

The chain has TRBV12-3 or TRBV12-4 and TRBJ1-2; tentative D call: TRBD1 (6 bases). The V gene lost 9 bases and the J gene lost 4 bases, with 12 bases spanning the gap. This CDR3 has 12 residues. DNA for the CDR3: TGTGCCAGTAGAGGGGGGGGCTATGGCTACACCTTC. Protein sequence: CASRGGGYGYTF.

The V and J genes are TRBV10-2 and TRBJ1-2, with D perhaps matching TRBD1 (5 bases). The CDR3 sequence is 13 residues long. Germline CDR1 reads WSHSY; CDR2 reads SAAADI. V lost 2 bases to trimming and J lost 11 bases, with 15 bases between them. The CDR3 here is CASSELQVGDYTF. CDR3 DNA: TGCGCCAGCAGTGAGCTACAGGTTGGGGATTACACCTTC.

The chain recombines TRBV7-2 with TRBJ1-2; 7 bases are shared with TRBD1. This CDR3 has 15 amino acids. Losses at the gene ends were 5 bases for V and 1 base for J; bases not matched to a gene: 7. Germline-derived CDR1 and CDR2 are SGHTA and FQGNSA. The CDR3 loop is CASSPQGGSNYGYTF. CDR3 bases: TGTGCCAGCAGCCCTCAGGGGGGTAGTAACTATGGCTACACCTTC.

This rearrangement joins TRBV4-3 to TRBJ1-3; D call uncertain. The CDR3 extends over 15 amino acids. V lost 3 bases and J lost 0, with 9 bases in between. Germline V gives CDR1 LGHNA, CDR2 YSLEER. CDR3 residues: CASSHDPTSGNTIYF. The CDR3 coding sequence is TGCGCCAGCAGCCATGATCCAACCTCTGGAAACACCATATATTTT.

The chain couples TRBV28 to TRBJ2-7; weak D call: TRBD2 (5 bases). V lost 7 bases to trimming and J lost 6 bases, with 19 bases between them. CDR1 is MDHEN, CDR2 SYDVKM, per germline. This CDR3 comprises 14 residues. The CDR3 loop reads CASTRDGGPFEQYF. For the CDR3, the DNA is TGTGCCAGCACCCGAGATGGCGGGCCTTTCGAGCAGTACTTC.